These T cell receptor beta chains were read from a single sample in a study of cytomegalovirus exposure and HLA in healthy donors. TCRdb keeps only in-frame clones here, not all; method: immunoSEQ multiplex PCR. The repertoire table contains approximately 140,000 clones. Sequencing input: PBMCs. The receptors shown here come from a woman in her thirties or forties in good health and CMV-seronegative. The CDR3 runs from the conserved cysteine through the conserved F or W. Each record gives: D gene, J gene, V gene, CDR3 protein, CDR3 DNA. A D gene is named only where the DNA matches it firmly.

>TRBD1|TRBJ2-2|TRBV5-5
CASSLARGTGGALAGELFF
TGTGCCAGCAGCTTGGCCCGGGGGACAGGGGGCGCTTTGGCCGGGGAGCTGTTTTTT
>TRBD1|TRBJ1-2|TRBV4-1
CASSQQHRTGQYGYTF
TGCGCCAGCAGCCAACAACATCGGACAGGGCAGTATGGCTACACCTTC
>-|TRBJ1-5|TRBV19
CASSITGQYSNQPQHF
TGTGCCAGTAGTATAACCGGACAGTATAGCAATCAGCCCCAGCATTTT
>TRBD1|TRBJ2-3|TRBV6-5
CASSYSNRQGTQYF
TGTGCCAGCAGTTACTCGAATAGACAGGGAACGCAGTATTTT
>TRBD2|TRBJ2-3|TRBV10-3
CAISPGSGGAGTQYF
TGTGCCATCAGTCCGGGTAGCGGGGGGGCCGGTACGCAGTATTTT
>-|TRBJ2-2|TRBV19
CASKRANTGELFF
TGTGCCAGTAAACGGGCGAACACCGGGGAGCTGTTTTTT
>TRBD2|TRBJ2-1|TRBV7-8
CASSLARLAGLNEQFF
TGTGCCAGCAGCTTAGCGCGACTAGCGGGGCTTAATGAGCAGTTCTTC
>TRBD2|TRBJ2-3|TRBV19
CASQLMASGPSTDTQYF
TGTGCCAGTCAACTGATGGCTAGCGGACCTAGCACAGATACGCAGTATTTT
>-|TRBJ2-5|TRBV5-4
CASSLGAQGQETQYF
TGTGCCAGCAGCTTGGGGGCGCAGGGGCAAGAGACCCAGTACTTC
>-|TRBJ1-6|TRBV7-2
CASSQGAASSYNSPLHF
TGTGCCAGCAGCCAGGGCGCGGCGAGCTCCTATAATTCACCCCTCCACTTT
>-|TRBJ2-3|TRBV5-1
CASSLGSNTQYF
TGCGCCAGCAGCTTGGGGAGCAATACGCAGTATTTT
>-|TRBJ1-3|TRBV14
CASSVLGGLNTIYF
TGTGCCAGCAGCGTCCTCGGGGGGCTTAACACCATATATTTT
>-|TRBJ1-5|TRBV6-6
CASTLLGDQPQHF
TGTGCCAGCACCTTACTAGGTGATCAGCCCCAGCATTTT
>TRBD1|TRBJ1-1|TRBV10-3
CAIRGTGAEAFF
TGTGCCATCAGGGGGACAGGGGCAGAGGCTTTCTTT
>TRBD2|TRBJ2-5|TRBV2
CAQLRGGGTETQYF
TGTGCCCAGCTCCGGGGCGGGGGGACAGAGACCCAGTACTTC
>-|TRBJ2-5|TRBV13
CASSPRQGGIRETQYF
TGTGCCAGCAGCCCTAGACAGGGAGGTATAAGGGAGACCCAGTACTTC
>TRBD2|TRBJ2-3|TRBV4-2
CASSQVTGGPSDTQYF
TGTGCCAGCAGCCAAGTCACGGGGGGGCCTTCGGATACGCAGTATTTT
>TRBD1|TRBJ1-2|TRBV18
CASSPPGQGIYGYTF
TGTGCCAGCTCACCGCCGGGACAGGGGATCTATGGCTACACCTTC
>-|TRBJ1-1|TRBV7-8
CASSPRVGANTEAFF
TGTGCCAGCAGCCCCCGAGTGGGGGCGAACACTGAAGCTTTCTTT
>-|TRBJ2-7|TRBV13
CASSLRTGDYEQYF
TGTGCCAGCAGTCTCAGGACTGGAGACTACGAGCAGTACTTC
>TRBD1|TRBJ1-1|TRBV7-2
CASSTTGVLPNTEAFF
TGTGCCAGCAGTACTACAGGGGTCCTCCCGAACACTGAAGCTTTCTTT
>TRBD1|TRBJ2-1|TRBV6-4
CASSDKDRISDEQFF
TGTGCCAGCAGTGACAAGGACAGGATCTCGGATGAGCAGTTCTTC
>-|TRBJ1-1|TRBV4-1
CASSQPGRGITEAFF
TGCGCCAGCAGCCAGCCGGGTAGGGGGATCACTGAAGCTTTCTTT
>TRBD1|TRBJ2-5|TRBV7-3
CASSWDRGREETQYF
TGTGCCAGCAGCTGGGACAGGGGGAGGGAGGAGACCCAGTACTTC
>-|TRBJ1-3|TRBV2
CASSGSRPGNTIYF
TGTGCCAGCAGTGGAAGCAGGCCTGGAAACACCATATATTTT
>-|TRBJ2-2|TRBV7-3
CASRQVEHTGELFF
TGTGCCAGCAGACAGGTCGAGCACACCGGGGAGCTGTTTTTT
>-|TRBJ1-1|TRBV19
CAITTGNTEAFF
TGTGCCATCACAACAGGGAACACTGAAGCTTTCTTT
>-|TRBJ2-1|TRBV28
CASRDSNSYNEQFF
TGTGCCAGCAGGGACAGTAACTCCTACAATGAGCAGTTCTTC
>-|TRBJ2-4|TRBV6-1
CASSEGGGAHHIQYF
TGTGCCAGCAGTGAAGGGGGGGGCGCCCACCACATTCAGTACTTC
>-|TRBJ2-2|TRBV5-4
CASNPGTLNTGELFF
TGTGCCAGCAATCCCGGGACACTAAACACCGGGGAGCTGTTTTTT
>TRBD1|TRBJ1-1|TRBV6-1
CASSGRGAFMNTEAFF
TGTGCCAGCAGTGGCAGGGGGGCCTTCATGAACACTGAAGCTTTCTTT
>-|TRBJ2-3|TRBV29-1
CSARAGGAYTDTQYF
TGCAGCGCCCGGGCCGGCGGGGCCTACACAGATACGCAGTATTTT
>-|TRBJ1-1|TRBV7-8
CASTSGLRRNTEAFF
TGTGCCAGCACCTCAGGGCTTCGGAGGAACACTGAAGCTTTCTTT
>TRBD1|TRBJ1-2|TRBV5-8
CASSREGFKTGTDGYTF
TGTGCCAGCAGCCGAGAAGGGTTTAAGACCGGGACAGATGGCTACACCTTC
>-|TRBJ1-6|TRBV9
CASSALGEGSPLHF
TGTGCCAGCAGCGCACTGGGGGAGGGTTCACCCCTCCACTTT
>TRBD1|TRBJ2-5|TRBV7-9
CASSPTLGGPEETQYF
TGTGCCAGCAGCCCTACCCTAGGGGGCCCGGAAGAGACCCAGTACTTC
>-|TRBJ2-5|TRBV2
CASSASVEETQYF
TGTGCCAGCAGTGCGTCGGTAGAGGAGACCCAGTACTTC
>-|TRBJ1-1|TRBV7-8
CASSLATRRDTEAFF
TGTGCCAGCAGCTTAGCCACCCGACGGGACACTGAAGCTTTCTTT
>TRBD1|TRBJ1-1|TRBV9
CASSVWQGADTEAFF
TGTGCCAGCAGCGTATGGCAGGGGGCTGACACTGAAGCTTTCTTT
>TRBD1|TRBJ1-2|TRBV4-1
CASSRPGQGAEGYTF
TGCGCCAGCAGCCGACCGGGACAGGGGGCAGAAGGCTACACCTTC
>TRBD1|TRBJ2-3|TRBV9
CASSVDRDTDTQYF
TGTGCCAGCAGCGTGGACAGGGACACAGATACGCAGTATTTT
>TRBD2|TRBJ2-1|TRBV7-2
CASNQMRGGHNEQFF
TGTGCCAGCAACCAGATGCGGGGGGGTCACAATGAGCAGTTCTTC
>TRBD1|TRBJ1-2|TRBV5-4
CASSLEPGQARYGYTF
TGTGCCAGCAGCTTGGAACCGGGACAGGCGAGGTATGGCTACACCTTC
>-|TRBJ2-3|TRBV5-1
CASRRSGGLGDTQYF
TGCGCCAGCAGAAGATCGGGGGGCCTAGGGGATACGCAGTATTTT
>-|TRBJ2-1|TRBV27
CASSIDREAYNEQFF
TGTGCCAGCAGCATAGACAGGGAGGCCTACAATGAGCAGTTCTTC
>-|TRBJ1-2|TRBV2
CASSELSLNYGYTF
TGTGCCAGCAGTGAACTATCCCTAAACTATGGCTACACCTTC
>TRBD1|TRBJ1-2|TRBV19
CASCSTAGTAYGYTF
TGTGCCAGTTGTTCTACAGCCGGGACAGCTTATGGCTACACCTTC